This T cell receptor beta chain was recovered during a study of cytomegalovirus exposure and HLA in healthy donors. General study findings and limits: CMV serostatus was the sole immune exposure information available. High sensitivity and specificity were reportedly achieved when the classifier diagnosed cytomegalovirus status. Common viral pathogens (according to a later analysis) appeared linked to several of the most significant clusters. The authors later found HLA-associated TCR beta chains more clonally expanded than equally common others.

A note on this clone: Its matching antigen is unknown.

With 60 Vbeta and 13 Jbeta primers, the PCR was carried out. Repertoires were generated with immunoSEQ multiplex PCR, while TCRdb's copy carries only in-frame clones and drops some. This table holds 150,000 to 200,000 clones. Sequenced input: PBMCs. The receptor was isolated from a man younger than 40 in good health and CMV-seronegative.

The CDR3 DNA reads as TGTGCCAGCAGCCGTCGGACCGGGGGGCTGACCTACAATGAGCAGTTCTTC. This gives the protein CASSRRTGGLTYNEQFF. The chain couples TRBV5-4 to TRBJ2-1; tentative D call: TRBD2 (7 bases). V shed 4 bases and J shed 2 bases, with 19 bases lying between them. CDR3 length equals 17 residues. The germline CDR1 and CDR2 sequences are SGHNT and YYREEE (reference sequence). The full variable domain, its missing parts supplied by reference TRBV5-4 and TRBJ2-1, is ETGVTQSPTHLIKTRGQQVTLRCSSQSGHNTVSWYQQALGQGPQFIFQYYREEENGRGNFPPRFSGLQFPNYSSELNVNALELDDSALYLCASSRRTGGLTYNEQFFGPGTRLTVL.